A single sample gave rise to the 12 T cell receptor beta chains below, sequenced in a study of cytomegalovirus exposure and HLA in healthy donors (dated by TCRdb to about 2017). The library was obtained by the immunoSEQ multiplex PCR assay. For the multiplex PCR, a mixture combining 60 forward primers for TCR Vbeta segments and 13 reverse primers for TCR Jbeta segments was used. Entries here come from immuneACCESS through TCRdb and include only in-frame sequences with V and J called. Some clones fail to appear in such tables; in the studies checked, an unresolved V gene covers under half of the shortfall, and the cause of the remainder is unknown. The sample table lists 150,000 to 200,000 clones, more than 75% of them with a count of one. Approximately 1.4% of the sample is held by the ten biggest clonotypes. Sequences were obtained from PBMCs. The origin of the receptors is a woman aged 50 to 60 in good health and CMV-seronegative.

The rearrangement joins TRBV5-1 to TRBJ1-1; no clear D. The CDR3 has 13 residues. Germline V lookup: CDR1 SGHRS, CDR2 YFSETQ. V gave up 4 bases and J gave up 0 bases, with 7 bases separating them. As DNA, the CDR3 is TGCGCCAGCAGCCTAGGAGTGAACACTGAAGCTTTCTTT. Translating it yields CASSLGVNTEAFF.

The chain employs TRBV4-3 and TRBJ2-1; D is uncertain. Looked up from germline, CDR1 is LGHNA and CDR2 is YSLEER. The V end was cut by 1 base, the J end by 0 bases, with 10 bases between. This CDR3 region has 16 residues. CDR3 in DNA: TGCGCCAGCAGCCAAGGGCCAGGTAGCTCCTACAATGAGCAGTTCTTC. It translates to CASSQGPGSSYNEQFF.

The J gene is TRBJ2-7, the V gene TRBV5-1, with 10 bases matching TRBD2. The CDR3 runs 17 residues. Germline CDR1 and CDR2: SGHRS and YFSETQ. V lost 0 bases to trimming and J lost 3 bases; unmatched junction nucleotides: 9. The CDR3 sequence: CASSLELAGSLLYEQYF. CDR3 nucleotide sequence: TGCGCCAGCAGCTTGGAACTAGCGGGGAGCCTCCTCTACGAGCAGTACTTC.

The chain links TRBV27 to TRBJ2-1; 8 positions match TRBD1. Germline CDR1 MNHEY, CDR2 SMNVEV (reference sequence). The ends lost 2 bases at V and 9 bases at J; junction bases unmatched: 6. The CDR3 is 14 amino acids. CDR3: CASSLKQGVGEQFF. In nucleotides, the CDR3 is TGTGCCAGCAGTTTAAAACAGGGGGTCGGTGAGCAGTTCTTC.

This rearrangement joins TRBV5-8 to TRBJ2-2; possibly TRBD1 for D (5 bases). Germline V lookup: CDR1 SGHTS, CDR2 YDEGEE. V lost 2 bases to trimming and J lost 0 bases, with 8 bases between them. This CDR3 has 15 residues. CDR3 loop: CASSLGQTNTGELFF. The DNA for the CDR3 is TGTGCCAGCAGCTTAGGACAAACGAACACCGGGGAGCTGTTTTTT. Drawing the rest from reference TRBV5-8 and TRBJ2-2, the complete variable domain is EAGVTQSPTHLIKTRGQQATLRCSPISGHTSVYWYQQALGLGLQFLLWYDEGEERNRGNFPPRFSGRQFPNYSSELNVNALELEDSALYLCASSLGQTNTGELFFGEGSRLTVL.

V gene TRBV7-9 combines with J gene TRBJ2-7, with D possibly TRBD2 on 7 matching bases. Per the germline V gene, CDR1 is SEHNR and CDR2 is FQNEAQ (reference sequence). Trimming stripped 3 bases from V and 2 bases from J, with 11 bases between. CDR3 size: 14 residues. CDR3 loop: CASSLEGGAYEQYF. DNA for the CDR3: TGTGCCAGCAGCTTGGAGGGGGGGGCCTACGAGCAGTACTTC.

The CDR3 is CSVWLDSNYGYTF. The CDR3 bases are TGCAGCGTTTGGTTGGACAGTAACTATGGCTACACCTTC. The chain combines TRBV29-1 with TRBJ1-2; D might be TRBD1 (6 bases). CDR1 and CDR2 from the germline V gene are SQVTM and ANQGSEA. The CDR3 is made up of 13 amino acids. The germline V and J ends were trimmed by 5 bases and 1 base, with 11 bases remaining between them.

The chain recombines TRBV5-1 with TRBJ1-4, with a tentative D call TRBD1 (6 bases). Trimming took 4 bases from V and 0 from J, leaving 13 bases between them. Germline V CDR1 and CDR2: SGHRS, YFSETQ. The CDR3 is made up of 16 amino acids. The DNA of the CDR3 is TGCGCCAGCAGCCCCGGGACACAAGCAACTAATGAAAAACTGTTTTTT. This codes for CASSPGTQATNEKLFF.

The chain joins TRBV7-8 to TRBJ2-7, with 8 bases fitting TRBD1. Unmatched junction bases numbered 18, after V lost 4 bases and J lost 4 bases. Looked up from germline, CDR1 is SGHVS and CDR2 is FQNEAQ. This CDR3 contains 18 residues. The CDR3 DNA reads TGTGCCAGCAGCTCCGCTCCGGCCACGGGGACAGGAAAATACGAGCAGTACTTC. Its protein product is CASSSAPATGTGKYEQYF.

The rearrangement joins TRBV30 to TRBJ1-6, with D maybe TRBD1 (6 bases). The length of the CDR3 is 15 residues. V was clipped by 2 bases and J by 7 bases, with 15 bases between them. Per the germline V gene, CDR1 is GTSNPN and CDR2 is SVGIG (reference sequence). The CDR3 loop reads CAWSRQGLGNSPLHF. DNA of the CDR3: TGTGCCTGGAGTCGTCAGGGGCTAGGGAATTCACCCCTCCACTTT.

The chain uses TRBV9 and TRBJ2-2; 8 bases fit TRBD2. This CDR3 has 15 residues. V trimming: 3 bases; J trimming: 7 bases; junction bases outside the gene matches: 8. Germline V gene data show CDR1 as SGDLS and CDR2 as YYNGEE. CDR3 sequence: CASSEVPGGNGELFF. DNA of the CDR3: TGTGCCAGCAGCGAAGTACCGGGGGGGAACGGGGAGCTGTTTTTT.

V usage is TRBV7-8 and J usage is TRBJ2-7; the match to TRBD1 covers 7 bases. In germline, CDR1 is SGHVS, CDR2 FQNEAQ. V dropped 0 bases and J dropped 3; count of bases not matched to a gene: 2. The CDR3 contains 14 residues. DNA for the CDR3: TGTGCCAGCAGCTTAGCGGGACAGAGCTACGAGCAGTACTTC. Translation gives CASSLAGQSYEQYF.